The 17 T cell receptor beta chains reported below all come from one sample, sequenced in a study of human thymus T cells. This table comes from immunoSEQ multiplex PCR, and its TCRdb copy is limited to in-frame clones, with some not included. Of more than 50,000 clones in the sample, roughly 94% are singletons; the top ten hold almost 6%. Sample: blood. Source of these receptors: a boy under three years old with a congenital heart defect but otherwise immunologically healthy.

This clone was recorded once. The chain carries TRBV9 and TRBJ1-1; no reliable D call. CDR3 length: 16 amino acids. Germline CDR1 SGDLS, CDR2 YYNGEE. V was trimmed by 0 bases and J by 3 bases, leaving 15 bases between them. CDR3 loop: CASSVAGRYEDTEAFF. CDR3 bases: TGTGCCAGCAGCGTAGCGGGCAGGTATGAAGACACTGAAGCTTTCTTT. Using reference TRBV9 and TRBJ1-1 for the parts outside the CDR3, the full variable domain is DSGVTQTPKHLITATGQRVTLRCSPRSGDLSVYWYQQSLDQGLQFLIQYYNGEERAKGNILERFSAQQFPDLHSELNLSSLELGDSALYFCASSVAGRYEDTEAFFGQGTRLTVV.

The CDR3 coding sequence is TGTGCCAGCAGGAGGGGTCAGCCCCAGCATTTT. Its protein is CASRRGQPQHF. The chain has TRBV6-1 and TRBJ1-5; the D gene is possibly TRBD1 (5 bases). The ends were cut back, 6 bases at V and 6 bases at J, with 6 bases in the middle. CDR1 is MNHNS and CDR2 is SASEGT in the germline V gene. This CDR3 has 11 amino acids.

The chain couples TRBV30 to TRBJ1-2, with D tentatively TRBD1 (6 bases). Germline CDR1 is GTSNPN and CDR2 is SVGIG (reference sequence). CDR3 length: 13 residues. V lost 0 bases to trimming and J lost 7 bases, with 12 bases between them. The CDR3 nucleotides read TGTGCCTGGAGTGTACAATTAGGGGGTGGCTACACCTTC. Amino acid sequence: CAWSVQLGGGYTF.

V gene TRBV5-1 combines with J gene TRBJ1-2; 7 bases agree with TRBD1. The germline V gene has CDR1 SGHRS and CDR2 YFSETQ. The CDR3 totals 14 residues. V gave up 4 bases and J gave up 2 bases; unmatched junction bases: 5. CDR3 in DNA: TGCGCCAGCAGCGCATCGGGACAGAACTATGGCTACACCTTC. As protein: CASSASGQNYGYTF.

This CDR3 is CASSLGLAYEQYF. Written as DNA, the CDR3 is TGTGCCAGCAGTTTGGGACTAGCCTACGAGCAGTACTTC. V and J are TRBV27 and TRBJ2-7; 8 nucleotides align to TRBD2. This CDR3 has 13 amino acids. CDR1 and CDR2 (germline): MNHEY, SMNVEV (reference sequence). V lost 3 bases and J lost 2; bases outside the gene matches: 0.

This clone was recorded a few times. V usage is TRBV2 and J usage is TRBJ1-1; TRBD1 matches at 10 bases. CDR3 size: 14 residues. The V segment lost 5 bases and the J segment 1 base; nucleotides outside the gene matches: 1. CDR1 is SNHLY, CDR2 FYNNEI, per germline. The CDR3 bases are TGTGCCAGCAGTCGGGACAGGGGGAACACTGAAGCTTTCTTT. It encodes CASSRDRGNTEAFF.

DNA for the CDR3: TGTGCCATCAGTGAGTCCATCTACGAGCAGTACTTC. It specifies CAISESIYEQYF. The rearrangement links TRBV10-3 to TRBJ2-7, with D unclear. CDR3 length equals 12 residues. Trimming took 0 bases from V and 3 from J, leaving 3 bases between them. In germline, CDR1 is ENHRY, CDR2 SYGVKD.

The chain recombines TRBV5-4 with TRBJ2-1, with TRBD2 identical over 7 bases. The germline V gene has CDR1 SGHNT and CDR2 YYREEE (reference sequence). CDR3 length: 19 residues. V lost 0 bases, J lost 7 bases, and 19 bases stayed unmatched. The CDR3 sequence is CASSLGVWGGGRRGNEQFF. CDR3 DNA sequence: TGTGCCAGCAGCTTGGGGGTGTGGGGTGGCGGGAGAAGAGGTAATGAGCAGTTCTTC.

V gene TRBV19 combines with J gene TRBJ2-1; the D is unclear. V was clipped by 3 bases and J by 6 bases, with 6 bases between them. The CDR3 has 12 residues. CDR1 is LNHDA and CDR2 is SQIVND in the germline V gene (reference sequence). The CDR3 reads CASSIAVNEQFF. CDR3 DNA sequence: TGTGCCAGTAGTATTGCGGTCAATGAGCAGTTCTTC.

J is TRBJ2-1 and V is TRBV5-6; TRBD2 aligns across 10 bases. The CDR3 has 14 residues. In germline, CDR1 is SGHDT, CDR2 YYEEEE. Trimming cost V 0 bases and J 15 bases; bases outside gene matches: 9. In DNA, the CDR3 is TGTGCCAGCAGCTTGGATCTAGCGGGAGAAGTTTTGTTCTTC. It yields the protein CASSLDLAGEVLFF.

The chain employs TRBV23-1 and TRBJ1-2; D gene ambiguous. TRBV23-1 has ORF status, its function being uncertain. Trimming cost V 1 base and J 6 bases, with 3 bases left between them. The length of the CDR3 is 11 residues. The CDR3 protein is CASSQFHGYTF. CDR3 DNA sequence: TGCGCCAGCAGTCAATTTCATGGCTACACCTTC.

V usage is TRBV29-1 and J usage is TRBJ1-6; D remains ambiguous. The germline V gene has CDR1 SQVTM and CDR2 ANQGSEA. The CDR3 covers 14 residues. The CDR3 DNA is TGCAGAGAGGAGAGGGAGGAGGTGAATTCACCCCTCCACTTT. The encoded protein is CREEREEVNSPLHF.

This rearrangement joins TRBV6-1 to TRBJ2-7, with TRBD2 matching over 16 bases. V shed 2 bases and J 5 bases; nucleotides not matched to a gene: 6. The CDR3 has 17 amino acids. CDR1 MNHNS and CDR2 SASEGT come from the germline V gene. CDR3 protein: CASSEPGLAGGRDEQYF. CDR3 nucleotides: TGTGCCAGCAGTGAACCGGGACTAGCGGGGGGGCGCGACGAGCAGTACTTC.

The chain couples TRBV14 to TRBJ2-7; TRBD2 agrees at 11 bases. The germline CDR1 and CDR2 sequences are SGHDN and FVKESK. V was clipped by 3 bases and J by 3 bases; unmatched bases: 7. CDR3 length equals 16 residues. CDR3 coding DNA: TGTGCCAGCAGCCAGACTAGCGGGGAGTGGGGCTACGAGCAGTACTTC. Protein: CASSQTSGEWGYEQYF.

V usage is TRBV13 and J usage is TRBJ2-5, with D unresolved. Germline V CDR1 and CDR2: PRHDT, FYEKMQ (reference sequence). The germline V and J ends were trimmed by 4 bases and 0 bases, with 9 bases remaining between them. CDR3 length: 14 amino acids. CDR3 region: CASSSPMYQETQYF. CDR3 coding DNA: TGTGCCAGCAGCTCCCCAATGTACCAAGAGACCCAGTACTTC.

The CDR3: CASSTGGTIADTQYF. Here the CDR3 DNA reads TGTGCCAGCAGCACAGGCGGGACTATCGCAGATACGCAGTATTTT. V is TRBV11-2 and J is TRBJ2-3; TRBD2 agrees at 7 bases. Germline trimming cut 5 bases from V and 4 bases from J; bases unmatched to any gene: 9. Germline CDR1 and CDR2: SGHAT and FQNNGV. CDR3 length: 15 residues.

The chain links TRBV11-2 to TRBJ2-1, with D unclear. Germline values: CDR1 SGHAT, CDR2 FQNNGV. CDR3 length: 16 residues. V lost 1 base, J lost 3 bases, and 13 bases lay in between. CDR3 region: CASSLGRVFVYNEQFF. CDR3 DNA: TGTGCCAGCAGCTTAGGTCGGGTATTCGTCTACAATGAGCAGTTCTTC. Filled out from reference TRBV11-2 and TRBJ2-1, the complete variable domain reads EAGVAQSPRYKIIEKRQSVAFWCNPISGHATLYWYQQILGQGPKLLIQFQNNGVVDDSQLPKDRFSAERLKGVDSTLKIQPAKLEDSAVYLCASSLGRVFVYNEQFFGPGTRLTVL.